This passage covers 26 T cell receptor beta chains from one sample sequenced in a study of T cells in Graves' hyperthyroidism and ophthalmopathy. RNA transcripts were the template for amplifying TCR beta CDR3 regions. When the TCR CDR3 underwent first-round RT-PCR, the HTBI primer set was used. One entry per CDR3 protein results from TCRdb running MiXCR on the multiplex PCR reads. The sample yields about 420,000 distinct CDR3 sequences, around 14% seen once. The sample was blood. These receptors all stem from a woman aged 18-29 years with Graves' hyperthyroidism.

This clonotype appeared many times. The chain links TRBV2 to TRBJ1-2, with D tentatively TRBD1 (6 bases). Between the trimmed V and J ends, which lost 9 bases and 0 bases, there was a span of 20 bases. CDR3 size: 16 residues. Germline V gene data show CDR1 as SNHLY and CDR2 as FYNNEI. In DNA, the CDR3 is TGTGCCAGTAGGACGGGGCAGGGGTCAGCTAACTATGGCTACACCTTC. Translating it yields CASRTGQGSANYGYTF.

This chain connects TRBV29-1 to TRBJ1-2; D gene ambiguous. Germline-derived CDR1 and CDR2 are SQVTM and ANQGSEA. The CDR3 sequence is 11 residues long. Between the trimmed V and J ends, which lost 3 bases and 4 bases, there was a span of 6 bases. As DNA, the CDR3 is TGCAGCGTTGATAGGAGCTATGGCTACACCTTC. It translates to CSVDRSYGYTF. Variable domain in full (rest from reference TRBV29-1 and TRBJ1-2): SAVISQKPSRDICQRGTSLTIQCQVDSQVTMMFWYRQQPGQSLTLIATANQGSEATYESGFVIDKFPISRPNLTFSTLTVSNMSPEDSSIYLCSVDRSYGYTFGSGTRLTVV.

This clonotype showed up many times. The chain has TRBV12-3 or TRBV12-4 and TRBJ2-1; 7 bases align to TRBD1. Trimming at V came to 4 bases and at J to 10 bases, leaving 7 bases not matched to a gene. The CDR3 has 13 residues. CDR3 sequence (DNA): TGTGCCAGCAGTTCCGCCGGGACAGCAGAGCAGTTCTTC. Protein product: CASSSAGTAEQFF.

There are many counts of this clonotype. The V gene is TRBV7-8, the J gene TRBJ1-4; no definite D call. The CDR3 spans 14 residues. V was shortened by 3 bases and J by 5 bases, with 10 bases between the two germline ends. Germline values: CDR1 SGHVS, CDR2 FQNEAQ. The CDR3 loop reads CASSLRGRNEKLFF. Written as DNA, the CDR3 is TGTGCCAGCAGCTTGCGGGGTAGGAATGAAAAACTGTTTTTT.

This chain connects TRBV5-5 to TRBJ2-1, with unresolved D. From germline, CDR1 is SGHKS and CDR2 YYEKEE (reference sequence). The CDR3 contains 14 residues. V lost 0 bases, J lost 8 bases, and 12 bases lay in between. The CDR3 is CASSLGQPSHEQFF. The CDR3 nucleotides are TGTGCCAGCAGCTTGGGACAACCATCCCATGAGCAGTTCTTC.

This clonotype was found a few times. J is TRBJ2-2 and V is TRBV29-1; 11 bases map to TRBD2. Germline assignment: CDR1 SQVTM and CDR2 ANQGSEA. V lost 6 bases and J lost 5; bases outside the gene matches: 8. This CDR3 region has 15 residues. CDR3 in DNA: TGCAGCGTGCCGACTAGCGGGATGAAAACCGGGGAGCTGTTTTTT. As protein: CSVPTSGMKTGELFF.

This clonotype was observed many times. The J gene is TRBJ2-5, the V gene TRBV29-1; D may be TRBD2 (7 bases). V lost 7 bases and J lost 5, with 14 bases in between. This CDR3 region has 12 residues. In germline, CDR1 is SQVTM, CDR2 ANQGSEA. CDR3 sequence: CSEGGGRETQYF. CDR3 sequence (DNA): TGCAGCGAGGGAGGGGGGAGGGAGACCCAGTACTTC.

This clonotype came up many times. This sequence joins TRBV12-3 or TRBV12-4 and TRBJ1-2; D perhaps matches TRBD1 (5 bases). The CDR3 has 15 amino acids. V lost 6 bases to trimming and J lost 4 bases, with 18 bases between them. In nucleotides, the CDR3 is TGTGCCAGCAGCTCCGCTCAGGGTGTTGCCTATGGCTACACCTTC. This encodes CASSSAQGVAYGYTF.

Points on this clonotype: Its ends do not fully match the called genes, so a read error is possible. The CDR3 DNA sequence: TGTGCCAGCGGCCAAGACAGCGGCTACGAGCAGTACTTC. Its translation: CASGQDSGYEQYF. The chain has TRBV4-2 and TRBJ2-7; D could derive from TRBD1 or TRBD2 (5 bases each). This CDR3 has 13 residues. From germline, CDR1 is LGHNA and CDR2 YNFKEQ.

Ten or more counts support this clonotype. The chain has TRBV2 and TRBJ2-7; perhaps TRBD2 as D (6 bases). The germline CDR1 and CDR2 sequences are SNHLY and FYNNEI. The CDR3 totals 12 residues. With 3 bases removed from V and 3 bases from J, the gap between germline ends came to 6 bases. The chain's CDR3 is CASSEEGYEQYF. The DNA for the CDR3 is TGTGCCAGCAGTGAGGAGGGCTACGAGCAGTACTTC.

The CDR3 DNA reads as TGTGCCAGCAGTAGCCGGACAGGGACCTACAATGAGCAGTTCTTC. Amino acids: CASSSRTGTYNEQFF. The rearrangement uses TRBV27 and TRBJ2-1; 8 positions match TRBD1. Germline V gene lookup returns CDR1 MNHEY and CDR2 SMNVEV (reference sequence). The junction had 5 bases not matched to a gene; V was cut back by 5 bases and J by 2 bases. The CDR3 spans 15 residues.

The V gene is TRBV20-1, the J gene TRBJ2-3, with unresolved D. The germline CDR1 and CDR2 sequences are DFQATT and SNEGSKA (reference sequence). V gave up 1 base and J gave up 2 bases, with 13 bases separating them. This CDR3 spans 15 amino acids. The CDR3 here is CSARAPGIFTDTQYF. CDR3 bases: TGCAGTGCTAGAGCTCCAGGAATCTTCACAGATACGCAGTATTTT.

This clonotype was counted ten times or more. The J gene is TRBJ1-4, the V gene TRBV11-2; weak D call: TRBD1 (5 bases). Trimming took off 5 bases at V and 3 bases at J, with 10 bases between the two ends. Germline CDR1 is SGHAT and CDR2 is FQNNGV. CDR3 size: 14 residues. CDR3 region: CASSGGWANEKLFF. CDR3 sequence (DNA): TGTGCCAGCAGCGGGGGATGGGCTAATGAAAAACTGTTTTTT.

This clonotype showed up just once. CDR3 sequence (DNA): TGTGCCAGTAGTATCCCGGGACAGGGGTACGAGCAGTACTTC. Its translation is CASSIPGQGYEQYF. J is TRBJ2-7 and V is TRBV19, with 10 bases that match TRBD1. The CDR3 is made up of 14 amino acids. Trimming cost V 3 bases and J 4 bases; bases outside gene matches: 3. Germline V lookup: CDR1 LNHDA, CDR2 SQIVND (reference sequence).

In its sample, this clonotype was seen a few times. The CDR3 sequence: CASSLVVGQDQPQHF. DNA for the CDR3: TGTGCCAGCAGTTTAGTGGTGGGGCAAGATCAGCCCCAGCATTTT. This chain joins TRBV12-3 or TRBV12-4 and TRBJ1-5; tentative D call: TRBD1 (5 bases). The CDR3 covers 15 residues. V lost 1 base and J 5 bases, leaving 12 bases between the germline ends.

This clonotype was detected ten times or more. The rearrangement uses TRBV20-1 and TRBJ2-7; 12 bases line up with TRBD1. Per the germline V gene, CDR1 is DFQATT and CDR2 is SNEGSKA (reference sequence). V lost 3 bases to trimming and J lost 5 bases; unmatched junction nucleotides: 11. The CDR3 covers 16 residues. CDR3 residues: CSASRRDRGRLDEQYF. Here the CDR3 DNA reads TGCAGTGCTAGCCGCCGGGACAGGGGGCGACTCGACGAGCAGTACTTC.

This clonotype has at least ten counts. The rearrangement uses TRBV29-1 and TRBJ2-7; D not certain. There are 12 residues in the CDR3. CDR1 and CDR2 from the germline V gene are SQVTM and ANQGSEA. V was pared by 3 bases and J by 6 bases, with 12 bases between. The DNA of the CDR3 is TGCAGCGTTGAGGCTCCGGCCGGCGAGCAGTACTTC. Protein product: CSVEAPAGEQYF.

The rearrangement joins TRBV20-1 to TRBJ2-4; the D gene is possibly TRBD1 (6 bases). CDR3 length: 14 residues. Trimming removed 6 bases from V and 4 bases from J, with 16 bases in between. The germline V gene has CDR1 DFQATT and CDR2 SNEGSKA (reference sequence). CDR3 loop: CSAEQGTPKNIQYF. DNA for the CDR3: TGCAGTGCGGAACAGGGTACCCCAAAAAACATTCAGTACTTC.

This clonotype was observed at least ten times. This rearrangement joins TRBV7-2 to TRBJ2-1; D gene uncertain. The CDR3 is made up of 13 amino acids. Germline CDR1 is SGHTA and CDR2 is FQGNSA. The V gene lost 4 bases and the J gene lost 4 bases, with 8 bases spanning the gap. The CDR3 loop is CASSSDGYNEQFF. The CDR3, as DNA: TGTGCCAGCAGCTCGGACGGATACAATGAGCAGTTCTTC.

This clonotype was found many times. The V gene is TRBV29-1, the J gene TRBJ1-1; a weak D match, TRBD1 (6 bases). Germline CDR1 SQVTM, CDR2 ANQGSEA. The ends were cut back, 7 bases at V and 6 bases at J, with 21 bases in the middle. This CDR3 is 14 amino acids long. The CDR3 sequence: CSATTLYREAEAFF. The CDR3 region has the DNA TGCAGCGCCACGACTTTATACAGGGAAGCTGAAGCTTTCTTT. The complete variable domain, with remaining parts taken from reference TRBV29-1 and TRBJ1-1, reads SAVISQKPSRDICQRGTSLTIQCQVDSQVTMMFWYRQQPGQSLTLIATANQGSEATYESGFVIDKFPISRPNLTFSTLTVSNMSPEDSSIYLCSATTLYREAEAFFGQGTRLTVV.

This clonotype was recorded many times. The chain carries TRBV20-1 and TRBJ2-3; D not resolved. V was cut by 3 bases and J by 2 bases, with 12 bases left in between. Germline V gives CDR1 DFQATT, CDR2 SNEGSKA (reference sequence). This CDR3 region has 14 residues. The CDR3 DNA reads TGCAGTGCTAGGGACCGAACCCTCACAGATACGCAGTATTTT. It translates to CSARDRTLTDTQYF.

The CDR3 nucleotides read TGCAGCGTTGAATTGTCTATGAGCACAGATACGCAGTATTTT. The encoded protein is CSVELSMSTDTQYF. V usage is TRBV29-1 and J usage is TRBJ2-3; the D is unclear. The CDR3 is 14 amino acids. With 2 bases removed from V and 0 bases from J, the gap between germline ends came to 9 bases. CDR1 and CDR2 (germline): SQVTM, ANQGSEA.

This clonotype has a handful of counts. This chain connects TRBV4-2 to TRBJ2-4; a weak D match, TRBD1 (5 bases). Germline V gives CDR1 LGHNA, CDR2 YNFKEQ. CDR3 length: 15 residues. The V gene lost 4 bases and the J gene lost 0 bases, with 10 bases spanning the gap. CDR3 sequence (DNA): TGTGCCAGCAGCCCCGACAGTCAAGCCAAAAACATTCAGTACTTC. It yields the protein CASSPDSQAKNIQYF.

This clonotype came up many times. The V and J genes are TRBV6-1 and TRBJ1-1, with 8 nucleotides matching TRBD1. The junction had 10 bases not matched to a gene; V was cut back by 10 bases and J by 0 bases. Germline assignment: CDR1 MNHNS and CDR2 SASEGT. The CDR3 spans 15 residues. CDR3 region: CAIQGVGTVNTEAFF. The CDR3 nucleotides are TGTGCCATACAGGGGGTAGGGACGGTGAACACTGAAGCTTTCTTT.

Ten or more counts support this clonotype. This CDR3 reads CASSHERTSGANTGELFF. DNA of the CDR3: TGCGCCAGCAGCCACGAACGGACTAGCGGAGCGAACACCGGGGAGCTGTTTTTT. The chain recombines TRBV4-1 with TRBJ2-2; 10 bases align to TRBD2. This CDR3 is built from 18 residues. CDR1 MGHRA and CDR2 YSYEKL come from the germline V gene. With 3 bases clipped from V and 0 bases from J, the junction kept 7 bases outside the gene matches.

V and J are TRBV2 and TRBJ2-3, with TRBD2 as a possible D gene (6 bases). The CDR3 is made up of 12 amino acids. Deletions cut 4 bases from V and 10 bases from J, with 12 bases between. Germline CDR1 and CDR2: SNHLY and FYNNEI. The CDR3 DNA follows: TGTGCCAGCAGTGGGCGCGGGGTAGCGCAGTATTTT. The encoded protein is CASSGRGVAQYF.